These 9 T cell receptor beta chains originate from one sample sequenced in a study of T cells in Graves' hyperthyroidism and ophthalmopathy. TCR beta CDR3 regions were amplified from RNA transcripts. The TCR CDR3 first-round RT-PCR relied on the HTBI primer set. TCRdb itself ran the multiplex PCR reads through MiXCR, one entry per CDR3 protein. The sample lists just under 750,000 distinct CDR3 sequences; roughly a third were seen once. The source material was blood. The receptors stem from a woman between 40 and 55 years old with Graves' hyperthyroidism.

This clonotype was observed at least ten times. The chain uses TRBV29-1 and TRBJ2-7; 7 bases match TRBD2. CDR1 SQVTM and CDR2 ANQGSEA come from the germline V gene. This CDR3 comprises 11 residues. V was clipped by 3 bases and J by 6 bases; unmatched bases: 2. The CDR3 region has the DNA TGCAGCGTTGACGCGGGAGTCGAGCAGTACTTC. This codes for CSVDAGVEQYF.

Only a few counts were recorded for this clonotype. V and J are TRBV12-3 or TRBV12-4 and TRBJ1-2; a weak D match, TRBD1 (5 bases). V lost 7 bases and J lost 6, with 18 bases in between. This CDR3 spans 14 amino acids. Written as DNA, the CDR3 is TGTGCCAGCACCCCTTCGACAGTTTTCGATGGCTACACCTTC. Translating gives CASTPSTVFDGYTF.

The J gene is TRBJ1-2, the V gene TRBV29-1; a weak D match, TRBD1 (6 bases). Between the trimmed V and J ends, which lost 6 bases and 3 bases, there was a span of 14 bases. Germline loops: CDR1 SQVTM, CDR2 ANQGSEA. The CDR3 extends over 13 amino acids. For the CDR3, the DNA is TGCAGCGTCGTGAAGGGGGGTGACTATGGCTACACCTTC. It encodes CSVVKGGDYGYTF.

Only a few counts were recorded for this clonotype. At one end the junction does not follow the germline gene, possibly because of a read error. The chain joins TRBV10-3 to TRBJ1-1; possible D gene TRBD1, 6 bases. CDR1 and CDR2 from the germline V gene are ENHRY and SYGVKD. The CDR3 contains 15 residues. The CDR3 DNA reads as TGTGCCAGCAGTGAAGCGGACAGTTTGAGGACTGAAGCTTTCTTT. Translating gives CASSEADSLRTEAFF.

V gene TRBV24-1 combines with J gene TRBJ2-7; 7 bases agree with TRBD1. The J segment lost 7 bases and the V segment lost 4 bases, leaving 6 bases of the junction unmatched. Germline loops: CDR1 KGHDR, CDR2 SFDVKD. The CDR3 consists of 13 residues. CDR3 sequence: CATSETGFGEQYF. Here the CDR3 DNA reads TGTGCCACCAGTGAGACAGGGTTTGGAGAGCAGTACTTC.

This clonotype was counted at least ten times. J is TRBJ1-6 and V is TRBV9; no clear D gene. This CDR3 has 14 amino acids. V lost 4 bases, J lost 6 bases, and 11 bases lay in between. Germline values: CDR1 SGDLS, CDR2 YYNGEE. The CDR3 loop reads CASSPGPPNSPLHF. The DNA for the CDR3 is TGTGCCAGCAGCCCGGGCCCTCCTAATTCACCCCTCCACTTT.

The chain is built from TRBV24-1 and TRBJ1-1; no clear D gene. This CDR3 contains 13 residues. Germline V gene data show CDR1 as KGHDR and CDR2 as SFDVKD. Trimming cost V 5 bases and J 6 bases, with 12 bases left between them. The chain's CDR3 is CATSATGRAEAFF. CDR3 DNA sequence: TGTGCCACCAGTGCTACGGGTAGGGCTGAAGCTTTCTTT.

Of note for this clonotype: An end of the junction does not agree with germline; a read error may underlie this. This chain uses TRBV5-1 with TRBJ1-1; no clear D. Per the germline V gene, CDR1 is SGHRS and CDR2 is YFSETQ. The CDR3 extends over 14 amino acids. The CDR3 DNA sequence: TGTGCCAGCAGCCCCGACCCGAGGTGGACTGAAGCTTTCTTT. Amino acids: CASSPDPRWTEAFF.

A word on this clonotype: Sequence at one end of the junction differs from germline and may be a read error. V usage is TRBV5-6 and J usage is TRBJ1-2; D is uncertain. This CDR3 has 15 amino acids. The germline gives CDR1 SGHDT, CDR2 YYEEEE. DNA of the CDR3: TGTGCCGGCAGCTTGGAGGGTGTCGTGAACTATGGCTACACCTTC. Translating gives CAGSLEGVVNYGYTF.